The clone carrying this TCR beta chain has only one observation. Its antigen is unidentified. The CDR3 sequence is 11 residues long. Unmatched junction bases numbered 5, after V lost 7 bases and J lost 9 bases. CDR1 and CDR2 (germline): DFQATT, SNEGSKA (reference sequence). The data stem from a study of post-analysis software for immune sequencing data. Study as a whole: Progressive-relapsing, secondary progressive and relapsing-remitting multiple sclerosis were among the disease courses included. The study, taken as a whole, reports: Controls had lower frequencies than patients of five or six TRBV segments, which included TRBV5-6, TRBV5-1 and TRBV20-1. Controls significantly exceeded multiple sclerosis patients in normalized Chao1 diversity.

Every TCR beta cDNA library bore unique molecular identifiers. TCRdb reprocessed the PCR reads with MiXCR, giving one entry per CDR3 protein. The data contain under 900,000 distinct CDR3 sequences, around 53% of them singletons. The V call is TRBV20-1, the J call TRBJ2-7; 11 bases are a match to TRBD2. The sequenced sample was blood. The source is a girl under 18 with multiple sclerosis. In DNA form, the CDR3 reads TGCAGTGGTAGCGGGAGGGAAGGGCAGTACTTC. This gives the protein CSGSGREGQYF.